This T cell receptor (beta chain) was profiled in a study of CD8 T cells in Susac syndrome. It was with random hexamers that roughly 0.5 to 1 ug RNA was reverse transcribed. immunoSEQ multiplex PCR amplified TCR beta CDR3 across 54 Vbeta, 13 Jbeta. One entry per CDR3 protein results from TCRdb running MiXCR on the immunoSEQ multiplex PCR reads. The sample yields roughly 250,000 distinct CDR3 sequences, 95% to 97% seen once. As regards this clonotype: The antigen is not known.

The length of the CDR3 is 15 residues. V lost 0 bases and J lost 2; bases outside the gene matches: 4. Germline CDR1 is SGHTA and CDR2 is FQGNSA. TCR beta sequences were obtained from blood CD8+ and CD4+ T cells. In contrast to the negatively isolated CD8+ and CD4+ T cells, TEMRA cells were FACS-enriched. Study-level points and caveats: Clonal expansion did not appear in Susac syndrome CD4+ T cell repertoires.

The sequence was collected from a human donor with Susac syndrome. The material sequenced was CD4+ T cells from PBMCs. The rearrangement uses TRBV7-2 and TRBJ2-7; TRBD1 aligns across 7 bases. The CDR3 sequence is CASSLAARGTYEQYF. As DNA, the CDR3 is TGTGCCAGCAGCTTAGCGGCCAGGGGGACCTACGAGCAGTACTTC.